This TCR beta chain appears in the sequencing data of a study of blood T cells in healthy people across ages. V dropped 7 bases and J dropped 2 bases, with 4 bases sitting between them. The CDR3 totals 10 residues. From germline, CDR1 is SGHDT and CDR2 YYEEEE. Using a J-beta primer mix together with a sample-barcoded 5' primer, a second PCR was run for about 7 to 12 cycles. With 12 random nucleotides, a template-switch adaptor tagged each individual cDNA molecule. TCRdb passed the 5' RACE reads through MiXCR, listing each CDR3 protein once. The sample includes approximately 2,000,000 distinct CDR3 sequences, roughly 43% of them seen just once.

Sequenced sample: blood. This chain joins TRBV5-6 and TRBJ2-7; no firm D call. The TCR was taken from a human donor in good health. The CDR3 region has the DNA TGTGCCAGCCTGACCTACGAGCAGTACTTC. Translating it yields CASLTYEQYF.